The rows below give T cell receptor beta chains drawn from one sample of a study of shared clonotypes between healthy human individuals. The table came from immunoSEQ multiplex PCR; TCRdb's copy has only in-frame clones and leaves some out. The table includes roughly 2 million clones, 95% detected once. Sequencing used naive CD4+ T cells sorted from blood. These TCRs come from a man aged 18 to 29 in good health. Each CDR3 is given with its conserved first and last residue. The D gene is left open where the match is weak. Only part of the rows carry a size: once, few, many, or a class if the clone is expanded.

>-|once|TRBV10-3|TRBJ1-4
TGTGCCATCAGTGAAGGCCTTCTTGGTTCTAATGAAAAACTGTTTTTT
CAISEGLLGSNEKLFF
>-|-|TRBV7-2|TRBJ2-1
TGTGCCAGCAGCCCTCGCCCTGGACTCAACAATGAGCAGTTCTTC
CASSPRPGLNNEQFF
>TRBD1|once|TRBV7-9|TRBJ1-6
TGTGCCAGCAGCCCAGGGGGATCACCCCTCCACTTT
CASSPGGSPLHF
>-|-|TRBV6-1|TRBJ1-2
TGTGCCAGCAGTGACTCCTCGGGGGGTAACTATGGCTACACCTTC
CASSDSSGGNYGYTF
>-|-|TRBV10-1|TRBJ2-5
TGCGCCGGGGAGGGGGGGGAGACCCAGTACTTC
CAGEGGETQYF
>-|-|TRBV5-1|TRBJ1-1
TGCGCCAGCAGCTTGGACTCTTGGACGAACACTGAAGCTTTCTTT
CASSLDSWTNTEAFF
>-|-|TRBV6-5|TRBJ1-3
TGTGCCAGCAGTTACTCGGAACACGGAAACACCATATATTTT
CASSYSEHGNTIYF
>-|once|TRBV29-1|TRBJ2-6
TGCAGCGTTTCAATCGACTCTGGGGCCAACGTCCTGACTTTC
CSVSIDSGANVLTF
>TRBD1|-|TRBV7-9|TRBJ1-1
TGTGCCAGCAGGTCCGGACAGGGGATCATGAACACTGAAGCTTTCTTT
CASRSGQGIMNTEAFF
>TRBD1|-|TRBV7-2|TRBJ1-2
TGTGCCAGCAGCTACGACAGGGGTTGGGACTATGGCTACACCTTC
CASSYDRGWDYGYTF
>-|-|TRBV6-5|TRBJ1-5
TGTGCCAGCAGTTACTCGTCTGGGCCCGGGCAGCCCCAGCATTTT
CASSYSSGPGQPQHF
>-|-|TRBV6-5|TRBJ2-3
TGTGCCAGCAGTTACCGGGACGTAGGTGGTACGCAGTATTTT
CASSYRDVGGTQYF
>-|-|TRBV5-1|TRBJ2-2
TGCGCCAGCAGGGTTAATAGCGACACCGGGGAGCTGTTTTTT
CASRVNSDTGELFF
>-|-|TRBV7-6|TRBJ2-7
TGTGCCAGCAGCTTAGCGGAACCCGGCGAGCAGTACTTC
CASSLAEPGEQYF
>TRBD2|-|TRBV27|TRBJ2-1
TGTGCCAGCAGTTTCGGGAGGCCGAGCTCCTACAATGAGCAGTTCTTC
CASSFGRPSSYNEQFF
>-|-|TRBV14|TRBJ2-7
TGTGCCAGCAGCCATCGGACCCTCAAGAACTTCCCACACCTTCCCGAGCAGTACTTC
CASSHRTLKNFPHLPEQYF
>-|-|TRBV28|TRBJ2-2
TGTGCCAGCAGTTTACTTCTCGGAGGCGGGGAGCTGTTTTTT
CASSLLLGGGELFF
>TRBD1|-|TRBV7-7|TRBJ2-7
TGTGCTAGCAGCTTAGGGACAGGGGGGTCTGGCCTAGCAAGTGAGCAGTACTTC
CASSLGTGGSGLASEQYF
>-|few|TRBV27|TRBJ1-1
TGTGCCAGCACCCTTTTTGGGGGGAAGGCGAACACTGAAGCTTTCTTT
CASTLFGGKANTEAFF
>-|-|TRBV9|TRBJ2-2
TGTGCCAGCAGCGTAGAGGACCGGACTAACACCGGGGAGCTGTTTTTT
CASSVEDRTNTGELFF
>-|once|TRBV6-6|TRBJ2-5
TGTGCCAGCATCTCCGGGTCGGTGGTGCAAGAGACCCAGTACTTC
CASISGSVVQETQYF
>-|-|TRBV7-9|TRBJ1-1
TGTGCCAGCAGCTTAGAGGGAGACACTGAAGCTTTCTTT
CASSLEGDTEAFF
>TRBD2|-|TRBV18|TRBJ2-7
TGTGCCAGCTCACGGAGTACTAGCGGGGGCACCTACGAGCAGTACTTC
CASSRSTSGGTYEQYF
>-|once|TRBV5-1|TRBJ2-2
TGCGCCAGCAGCTTGGGTGTAAAGAACACCGGGGAGCTGTTTTTT
CASSLGVKNTGELFF
>-|-|TRBV10-3|TRBJ1-1
TGTGCCACCGGACAGTCCCGGGAAGCTTTCTTT
CATGQSREAFF
>-|-|TRBV7-9|TRBJ2-3
TGTGCCAGCAGCTTAGGGGGTTTCCTCACAGATACGCAGTATTTT
CASSLGGFLTDTQYF
>TRBD1|-|TRBV7-2|TRBJ2-3
TGTGCCAGCAGTCCGGGACAGCCAACAGATACGCAGTATTTT
CASSPGQPTDTQYF
>TRBD2|-|TRBV27|TRBJ2-5
TGTGCCAGCAGTTTAGCCGGGAGGGGAGAGACCCAGTACTTC
CASSLAGRGETQYF
>-|-|TRBV28|TRBJ1-1
TGTGCCAGCAGTTCCCCACCAACTGAAGCTTTCTTT
CASSSPPTEAFF
>TRBD2|-|TRBV18|TRBJ2-3
TGTGCCAGCTCACCCCGGTCGCTAGCGGGAGCGGGTAGCACAGATACGCAGTATTTT
CASSPRSLAGAGSTDTQYF
>-|-|TRBV7-3|TRBJ2-3
TGTGCCAGCAGCTCCTCGGGGGCCAGCACAGATACGCAGTATTTT
CASSSSGASTDTQYF
>TRBD1|-|TRBV11-2|TRBJ2-1
TGTGCCAGCAGCGCTCTAGCGGACAGGGGGCATGAGCAGTTCTTC
CASSALADRGHEQFF
>TRBD2|-|TRBV9|TRBJ2-5
TGTGCCAGCAGCGTAGGGTCCACTAGCGGTAACCAAGAGACCCAGTACTTC
CASSVGSTSGNQETQYF
>-|-|TRBV28|TRBJ2-1
TGTGCCGGCAGTTTAACCGGGACATCTTACAATGAGCAGTTCTTC
CAGSLTGTSYNEQFF
>-|-|TRBV5-1|TRBJ1-1
TGCGCCAGCAGCTTGGCCGGGACGGAGAACACTGAAGCTTTCTTT
CASSLAGTENTEAFF
>TRBD2|-|TRBV2|TRBJ2-7
TGTGCCAGCCACCTAGCGGGAGTAAGGGAGCAGTACTTC
CASHLAGVREQYF
>TRBD2|-|TRBV6-5|TRBJ2-1
TGTGCCAGCAGTTACGCGTCTAGCGGGAGCCCTGAGCAGTTCTTC
CASSYASSGSPEQFF
>-|-|TRBV7-2|TRBJ2-5
TGTGCCAGCAGCTTAGGGGGTTCCCAAGAGACCCAGTACTTC
CASSLGGSQETQYF
>-|-|TRBV4-3|TRBJ2-5
TGCGCCAGCAGCCAAGATTACGGTACAGAGACCCAGTACTTC
CASSQDYGTETQYF
>-|-|TRBV7-9|TRBJ2-5
TGTGCCAGCAGCAACACAGCTGGGGGGGCTATTGAGACCCAGTACTTC
CASSNTAGGAIETQYF